This is a list of T cell receptor beta chains from one sample in a study of beta chain features in type 1 diabetes. Libraries were prepared by immunoSEQ multiplex PCR; TCRdb keeps only in-frame clonotypes and omits some of them. Altogether about 660,000 clones are present, over 12% being singletons, with the ten largest covering just under 0.04%. The sequenced sample was naive CD4+ T cells from blood. These receptors were obtained from a man aged 18 to 29 with type 1 diabetes. CDR3s include the opening cysteine and the closing phenylalanine or tryptophan. The D gene is left open where the match is weak. Clone size, where shown, is once, few, many, or a class for clones that have expanded.

cdr3_length	v_call	clone_size	j_call	d_call	cdr3_aa	cdr3_nt
13	TRBV30	.	TRBJ2-5	.	CAWSVGGGGTQYF	TGTGCCTGGAGTGTAGGGGGGGGAGGGACCCAGTACTTC
15	TRBV7-2	.	TRBJ1-4	.	CASSYAGTPGEKLFF	TGTGCCAGCAGCTACGCCGGGACACCTGGGGAAAAACTGTTTTTT
14	TRBV29-1	.	TRBJ2-2	.	CSAGRGANTGELFF	TGCAGCGCAGGACGAGGCGCGAACACCGGGGAGCTGTTTTTT
14	TRBV28	.	TRBJ2-1	TRBD2	CASSFSGKDNEQFF	TGTGCCAGCAGTTTTAGCGGGAAAGACAATGAGCAGTTCTTC
16	TRBV9	.	TRBJ2-7	TRBD2	CASSPGLAGGMYEQYF	TGTGCCAGCAGCCCGGGACTAGCGGGGGGTATGTACGAGCAGTACTTC
12	TRBV5-6	.	TRBJ1-1	.	CASSLSAREAFF	TGTGCCAGCAGCTTGTCCGCAAGGGAAGCTTTCTTT
16	TRBV7-2	.	TRBJ2-1	.	CASSSEADSSYNEQFF	TGTGCCAGCAGCTCCGAGGCGGATAGCTCCTACAATGAGCAGTTCTTC
12	TRBV28	.	TRBJ1-6	.	CASSLPSEALHF	TGTGCCAGCAGTTTACCCTCGGAGGCCCTCCACTTT
13	TRBV30	few	TRBJ2-1	TRBD1	CAYNRGSYNEQFF	TGTGCCTACAACAGGGGCTCCTACAATGAGCAGTTCTTC
15	TRBV4-1	few	TRBJ1-2	.	CASSQAGARSYGYTF	TGCGCCAGCAGCCAAGCGGGGGCGCGGAGCTATGGCTACACCTTC
16	TRBV4-3	.	TRBJ2-3	.	CASSHNRGTSTDTQYF	TGCGCCAGCAGCCACAACCGGGGTACTAGCACAGATACGCAGTATTTT
18	TRBV12-2	.	TRBJ2-7	.	CASRLAEYQRGRGYEQYF	TGTGCAAGTCGCTTAGCAGAATATCAGAGGGGGCGCGGATACGAGCAGTACTTC
17	TRBV28	.	TRBJ2-3	TRBD1	CASILKWTGADTDTQYF	TGTGCCAGCATCTTAAAATGGACAGGAGCTGACACAGATACGCAGTATTTT
14	TRBV6-1	few	TRBJ1-1	.	CASTRQAGDTEAFF	TGTGCCAGCACAAGACAGGCGGGGGACACTGAAGCTTTCTTT
15	TRBV5-1	.	TRBJ2-5	TRBD2	CASSLSGRAEETQYF	TGCGCCAGCAGCTTGAGCGGGAGGGCCGAGGAGACCCAGTACTTC
15	TRBV6-5	.	TRBJ2-7	.	CASSSGGGGSYEQYF	TGTGCCAGCAGTTCAGGGGGAGGAGGATCCTACGAGCAGTACTTC
15	TRBV5-1	.	TRBJ2-5	.	CASGENAGAQETQYF	TGCGCCAGCGGGGAGAATGCCGGGGCCCAAGAGACCCAGTACTTC
15	TRBV7-2	.	TRBJ2-5	.	CASSLATGRQETQYF	TGTGCCAGCAGCTTAGCCACAGGGAGGCAAGAGACCCAGTACTTC
14	TRBV15	few	TRBJ2-5	.	CATSRDLGEETQYF	TGTGCCACCAGCAGAGATCTAGGTGAAGAGACCCAGTACTTC
15	TRBV11-2	.	TRBJ2-1	TRBD2	CASSLWTSGYNEQFF	TGTGCCAGCAGCTTGTGGACTAGCGGGTACAATGAGCAGTTCTTC
14	TRBV6-1	.	TRBJ2-3	.	CASSVAGSTDTQYF	TGTGCCAGCAGTGTTGCGGGTAGCACAGATACGCAGTATTTT
15	TRBV25-1	.	TRBJ2-3	TRBD2	CASTGRREGPGTQYF	TGTGCCAGCACTGGAAGGCGGGAGGGTCCCGGGACGCAGTATTTT
19	TRBV29-1	.	TRBJ1-1	.	CSTKSGGPRMGKENTEAFF	TGCAGCACCAAGTCGGGAGGGCCCAGGATGGGGAAGGAGAACACTGAAGCTTTCTTT
14	TRBV5-1	.	TRBJ2-7	.	CASSLGAGTYEQYF	TGCGCCAGCAGCTTGGGGGCCGGTACCTACGAGCAGTACTTC
16	TRBV7-2	few	TRBJ2-7	TRBD2	CASSFSGGPTSYEQYF	TGTGCCAGCAGCTTTAGCGGGGGCCCCACCTCCTACGAGCAGTACTTC
15	TRBV7-2	.	TRBJ2-3	TRBD1	CASSRQGASPDTQYF	TGTGCCAGCAGCCGGCAGGGGGCGTCGCCAGATACGCAGTATTTT
14	TRBV9	.	TRBJ1-1	.	CASNTVGMNTEAFF	TGTGCCAGCAATACCGTGGGTATGAACACTGAAGCTTTCTTT
10	TRBV2	.	TRBJ1-1	.	CASSVYEAFF	TGTGCCAGCAGTGTATATGAAGCTTTCTTT
14	TRBV5-6	few	TRBJ2-2	.	CASSLMPATGELFF	TGTGCCAGCAGCTTGATGCCTGCGACCGGGGAGCTGTTTTTT
18	TRBV7-8	few	TRBJ2-3	.	CASSLASKLGRSTDTQYF	TGTGCCAGCAGCTTAGCTTCCAAACTAGGCCGGAGCACAGATACGCAGTATTTT